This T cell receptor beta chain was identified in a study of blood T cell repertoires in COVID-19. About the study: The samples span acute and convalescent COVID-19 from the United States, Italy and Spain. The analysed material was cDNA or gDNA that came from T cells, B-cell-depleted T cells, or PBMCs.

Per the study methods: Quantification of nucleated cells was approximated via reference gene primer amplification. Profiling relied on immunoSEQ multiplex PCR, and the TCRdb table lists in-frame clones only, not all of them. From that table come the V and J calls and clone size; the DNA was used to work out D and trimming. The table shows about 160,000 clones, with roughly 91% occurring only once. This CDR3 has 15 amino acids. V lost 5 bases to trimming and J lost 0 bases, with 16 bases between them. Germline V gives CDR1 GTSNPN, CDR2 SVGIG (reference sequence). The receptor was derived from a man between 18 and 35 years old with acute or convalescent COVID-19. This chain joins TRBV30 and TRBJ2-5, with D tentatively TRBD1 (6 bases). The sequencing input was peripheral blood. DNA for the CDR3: TGTGCCTGGGCTCCCCTCGACAGGTACCAAGAGACCCAGTACTTC. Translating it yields CAWAPLDRYQETQYF.